This entry describes one T cell receptor beta chain. Its antigen remains unidentified. The junction does not match germline at one end; this may be a read error. Total RNA (around 500 ng) served as template for TCR beta cDNA synthesis primed by a constant-region primer. Modified slightly, ARM-PCR produced TCR beta libraries over three nested multiplex PCR rounds. The first two PCR rounds used TRBV1-TRBV30 forward primers with a C-beta reverse primer, around 10 cycles each. From the multiplex PCR reads, TCRdb called clonotypes with MiXCR, one entry per CDR3 protein. The table lists about 330,000 distinct CDR3 sequences, roughly two thirds of them singletons. The data were obtained in a study of tumor-infiltrating lymphocytes in primary liver carcinoma. The wider study: Surgical resection served as treatment for the primary liver carcinoma of these patients. There were roughly 3.5 to 8 million productive TCRbeta reads per sample, a yield similar across tissue types. Study-level points and caveats: Lesser overlap characterized tumor-adjacent and tumor-blood pairs relative to tumor region pairs.

Unsorted whole blood yielded blood RNA, and germline DNA was extracted as well. Per germline, CDR1 SGHAT and CDR2 FQNNGV. The CDR3 has 18 residues. Sequenced input: peripheral blood. This receptor was taken from a man aged 35 to 55 with primary liver carcinoma and hepatitis B virus infection. The gene calls are TRBV11-2 and TRBJ2-5; 10 bases align to TRBD2. CDR3 DNA: TGTGCCAGCAGCTTAGAACCGTGTTCTAGCGGGAGAGGAGAGATCCAGTACTTC. It is translated as CASSLEPCSSGRGEIQYF.